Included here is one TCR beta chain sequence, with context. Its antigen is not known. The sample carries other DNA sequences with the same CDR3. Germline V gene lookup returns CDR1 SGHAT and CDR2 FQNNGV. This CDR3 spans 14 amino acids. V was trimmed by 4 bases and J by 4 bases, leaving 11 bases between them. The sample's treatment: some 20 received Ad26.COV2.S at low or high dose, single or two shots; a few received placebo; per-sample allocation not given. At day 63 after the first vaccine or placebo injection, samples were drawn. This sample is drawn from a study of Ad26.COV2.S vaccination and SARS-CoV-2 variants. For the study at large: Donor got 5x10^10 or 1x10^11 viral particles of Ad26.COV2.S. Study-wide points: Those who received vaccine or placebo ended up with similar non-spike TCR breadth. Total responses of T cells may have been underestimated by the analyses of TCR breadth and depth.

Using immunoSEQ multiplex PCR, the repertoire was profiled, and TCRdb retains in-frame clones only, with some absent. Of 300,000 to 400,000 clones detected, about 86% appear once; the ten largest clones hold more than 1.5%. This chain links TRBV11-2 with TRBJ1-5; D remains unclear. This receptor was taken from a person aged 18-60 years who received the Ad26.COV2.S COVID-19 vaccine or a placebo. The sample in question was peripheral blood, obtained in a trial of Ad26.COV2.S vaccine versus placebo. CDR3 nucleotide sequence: TGTGCCAGCAGCTCAGAGGGTGGGAATCAGCCCCAGCATTTT. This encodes CASSSEGGNQPQHF.